This T cell receptor (beta chain) appears in the sequencing data of a study of T-cell reconstitution after alpha-beta-depleted transplantation in children. The CDR3 has 15 residues. Germline lookup yields CDR1 DFQATT and CDR2 SNEGSKA (reference sequence). Trimming removed 4 bases at V and 3 bases at J, with 18 bases between. The TCRbeta library incorporated unique molecular identifiers. A single record per CDR3 protein comes from TCRdb applying MiXCR to the PCR reads. The data hold more than 150,000 distinct CDR3 sequences, with more than 12% observed a single time. This clonotype was seen at least ten times.

This TCR was sampled from a human donor who donated a stem cell graft to a child with acute lymphoblastic leukemia. The chain carries TRBV20-1 and TRBJ2-5, with D possibly matching TRBD2 (6 bases). Here the sequenced sample was PBMCs from the stem cell graft donor, taken from the stem cell graft. DNA for the CDR3: TGCAGTGCTACAGACCCTAGCGACAGAAAAGAGACCCAGTACTTC. Protein sequence: CSATDPSDRKETQYF.